This TCR beta chain was sequenced during a study of CD8+CD57+ T cells in acquired aplastic anemia (dated by TCRdb to between 2018 and 2020). The study in broad terms: DNA extracted from sorted CD4+ and CD8+ cells had a mean of approximately 3.4 ug, with a range of about 0.18 to 27.4 ug. A CD8+CD57+ expansion meant a frequency higher than the mean frequency seen in healthy subjects.

With regard to this clonotype: This clone's antigen is unknown. Base-call qualities are not available, and no considerably larger clone is one nucleotide away.

Paper-wide results and their limitations: No significant difference in CD8+ Simpson's diversity was found between patients and healthy controls (P=0.060). Although 25 to 30 CD8+ CDR3 sequences were shared by patients and controls, these sequences appeared highly expressed in patients and within the immunodominant clones of patients.

Expansion of CD8+CD57+ cells had been shown by flow cytometry in the patients chosen for sequencing. Severe acquired aplastic anemia was diagnosed in all patients according to International Study of Aplastic Anemia and Agranulocytosis and Camitta criteria. Patients had received no therapy at the time of blood sampling. In this study, sorted CD4+ and CD8+ T cells from the blood of healthy subjects and of severe aplastic anemia patients had their TCR repertoires deep-sequenced. Patients were enrolled in the USA under clinicaltrials.gov protocols 00001620, 01623167, 00001397, 00071045, 00081523 and 00961064. Ficoll-Paque density gradient centrifugation was used to isolate peripheral blood mononuclear cells. CD4+ and CD8+ T cells were sorted by FACS or magnetic beads before DNA extraction. Genomic DNA was used as template for profiling of TCR beta VDJ combinations and CDR3 sequences. TCR repertoire sequencing was run on an Illumina HiSeq 2000. The published analysis was carried out like this. Repertoire assessment relied on Simpson's diversity index, CDR3 size and DJ length profiles, and TRBV/TRBJ rearrangement plots. Whichever DNA sequence was most abundant in the deep sequencing data was defined as the immunodominant clone. CDR3 amino acid sequences were checked for sharing between subjects and were compared against published repertoires and the VDJdb database. TCRdb cleaned the public reads at Q25 with fastp, built clones with MiXCR and kept in-frame beta chains. Each CDR3 protein appears once, grouped with its most common genes and DNA. It is TCRdb's table, rather than the study itself, that gives the V and J calls and clone size. Here the sample has around 290,000 distinct CDR3 sequences; 45% to 65% occur a single time. Around 1.3% of the sample goes to the ten largest clones.

The germline V gene (reference sequence) sets CDR1 to DFQATT and CDR2 to SNEGSKA. V ends up 2 bases short and J 8 bases short, with an unmatched junction base count of 7. The CDR3 contains 14 residues, cysteine and phenylalanine counted. Just CDR3 DNA is preserved here, 42 bases in frame from base 1. Source material: sorted CD4+, CD8+, or CD8+CD57+ T cells (not recorded which) from PBMCs. The chain was built from TRBV20-1 and TRBJ2-2; TRBD1 matches 8 bases in the middle. This TCR was sampled from a human donor with aplastic anemia. The DNA reads as follows: TGCAGTGCTAGATACGCAGGGGGCATTGGGGAGCTGTTTTTT. The encoded protein is CSARYAGGIGELFF.